This entry features one TCR beta chain sequence. The antigen remains undetermined. An Oncomine TCR Beta short-read assay was used to sequence the DNA from cultured CD4+ T cells. Someone extracted genomic DNA from cultured CD4+ T cells. TCRdb re-analysed the PCR reads in MiXCR, keeping a single row per CDR3 protein. The sample lists around 12,000 distinct CDR3 sequences, about two fifths seen once, with approximately 10% in the top ten. The data stem from a study of vaccination and CD4 T cells after COVID-19. Sample treatment: 10-day PBMC culture with coronavirus spike peptide pools or control peptides (ViraFEST assay). Scientists separated out CD4+ T cells through negative selection following 10 days in culture. Trimming took 2 bases from V and 0 from J; bases not matched to a gene: 2. The CDR3 sequence is 15 residues long. The germline V gene has CDR1 SGHRS and CDR2 YFSETQ.

Here the sequenced sample was CD4+ T cells from blood, cultured in vitro, taken after SARS-CoV-2 vaccination. The receptor's source is a human donor who had recovered from COVID-19. The chain joins TRBV5-1 to TRBJ1-5, with 7 nucleotides matching TRBD1. CDR3 nucleotide sequence: TGCGCCAGCAGCTTAGGGACAGTTAGCAATCAGCCCCAGCATTTT. Protein: CASSLGTVSNQPQHF. Full variable domain (missing parts from reference TRBV5-1 and TRBJ1-5): KAGVTQTPRYLIKTRGQQVTLSCSPISGHRSVSWYQQTPGQGLQFLFEYFSETQRNKGNFPGRFSGRQFSNSRSEMNVSTLELGDSALYLCASSLGTVSNQPQHFGDGTRLSIL.